The 21 T cell receptor beta chains reported below all come from one sample, sequenced in a study of OX40 agonist ivuxolimab in advanced cancers. Here immunoSEQ multiplex PCR was the method, and the copy in TCRdb shows in-frame clones only, minus some. The sample holds 37,000 or so clones, roughly 87% seen once. Sequences were derived from CD4+ or CD8+ T cells sorted from blood, sampled in a trial of the OX40 agonist ivuxolimab. The receptor source for this set is an adult with an advanced solid tumor such as melanoma, head and neck, liver or kidney cancer.

The table lists this clone with a count of one. The gene calls are TRBV28 and TRBJ1-2; D gene uncertain. The V and J ends lost 6 bases and 0 bases respectively, with 20 bases between them. This CDR3 comprises 17 residues. Germline lookup yields CDR1 MDHEN and CDR2 SYDVKM. CDR3 region: CASSPGGSGSANYGYTF. The CDR3, as DNA: TGTGCCAGCAGCCCGGGTGGTTCGGGCAGCGCTAACTATGGCTACACCTTC.

This clone came up once. V usage is TRBV5-4 and J usage is TRBJ2-3; TRBD1 agrees at 8 bases. CDR1 is SGHNT and CDR2 is YYREEE in the germline V gene (reference sequence). The CDR3 runs 15 residues. With V trimmed by 4 bases and J by 0 bases, 4 bases remained unmatched. CDR3 loop: CASSQTGVSTDTQYF. In nucleotides, the CDR3 is TGTGCCAGCAGCCAGACAGGGGTCAGCACAGATACGCAGTATTTT.

The chain employs TRBV5-4 and TRBJ2-1; D remains unclear. CDR3 length equals 13 residues. The V end lost 4 bases, the J end lost 4 bases, and 9 bases lay between the germline ends. Looked up from germline, CDR1 is SGHNT and CDR2 is YYREEE (reference sequence). DNA of the CDR3: TGTGCCAGCAGCCCTGGGGTTTACAATGAGCAGTTCTTC. It yields the protein CASSPGVYNEQFF.

This clone was counted once. The chain joins TRBV10-3 to TRBJ2-7; possible D gene TRBD1, 6 bases. There are 15 residues in the CDR3. From germline, CDR1 is ENHRY and CDR2 SYGVKD. V was clipped by 0 bases and J by 3 bases, with 12 bases between them. CDR3 sequence reads: CAISESSEGVYEQYF. CDR3 sequence (DNA): TGTGCCATCAGTGAGTCGAGTGAGGGGGTCTACGAGCAGTACTTC.

In this sample, this clone turned up a few times. This chain uses TRBV10-1 with TRBJ1-3, with no clear D. CDR3 length equals 11 residues. Germline CDR1 reads WNHNN; CDR2 reads SYGVQD (reference sequence). V gave up 8 bases and J gave up 4 bases, with 6 bases separating them. Here the CDR3 reads CASGIGNTIYF. CDR3 nucleotides: TGCGCCAGCGGGATCGGAAACACCATATATTTT.

This rearrangement joins TRBV7-9 to TRBJ2-7; TRBD1 matches at 7 bases. The junction had 10 bases not matched to a gene; V was cut back by 5 bases and J by 0 bases. The germline V gene encodes CDR1 SEHNR and CDR2 FQNEAQ (reference sequence). The CDR3 spans 16 residues. The CDR3 DNA sequence: TGTGCCAGCAGCCCCTTCAGGGACAGCTTCTCCTACGAGCAGTACTTC. It is translated as CASSPFRDSFSYEQYF.

The chain joins TRBV7-9 to TRBJ1-1, with 8 bases identical to TRBD1. CDR1 is SEHNR, CDR2 FQNEAQ, per germline (reference sequence). Germline trimming cut 2 bases from V and 12 bases from J; bases unmatched to any gene: 11. The CDR3 is 14 residues long. The chain's CDR3 is CASSLLLGQEGTFF. DNA for the CDR3: TGTGCCAGCAGCTTATTACTGGGACAGGAGGGCACTTTCTTT.

V is TRBV4-1 and J is TRBJ1-5; D remains unclear. CDR1 is MGHRA, CDR2 YSYEKL, per germline. The germline V and J ends were trimmed by 0 bases and 6 bases, with 6 bases remaining between them. The CDR3 is 13 residues long. CDR3 loop: CASSQDGSQPQHF. CDR3 nucleotides: TGCGCCAGCAGCCAAGACGGGAGTCAGCCCCAGCATTTT.

The V and J genes are TRBV13 and TRBJ2-4; 9 bases are shared with TRBD2. V was pared by 1 base and J by 5 bases, with 3 bases of the junction left unmatched. CDR3 size: 15 residues. Germline assignment: CDR1 PRHDT and CDR2 FYEKMQ (reference sequence). The CDR3 region is CASSLEASGENIQYF. The DNA for the CDR3 is TGTGCCAGCAGCTTAGAAGCTAGCGGGGAAAACATTCAGTACTTC. Combining the CDR3 with reference TRBV13 and TRBJ2-4 gives the whole variable domain AAGVIQSPRHLIKEKRETATLKCYPIPRHDTVYWYQQGPGQDPQFLISFYEKMQSDKGSIPDRFSAQQFSDYHSELNMSSLELGDSALYFCASSLEASGENIQYFGAGTRLSVL.

The V call is TRBV5-6, the J call TRBJ2-3; no reliable D call. The CDR3 has 16 residues. V was cut by 7 bases and J by 2 bases, with 20 bases left in between. Germline V CDR1 and CDR2: SGHDT, YYEEEE. This CDR3 reads CASLPRAVSYTDTQYF. The CDR3 coding sequence is TGTGCCAGCCTCCCCCGGGCAGTTTCTTACACAGATACGCAGTATTTT. The variable domain in full, with the rest retrieved from reference TRBV5-6 and TRBJ2-3, is DAGVTQSPTHLIKTRGQQVTLRCSPKSGHDTVSWYQQALGQGPQFIFQYYEEEERQRGNFPDRFSGHQFPNYSSELNVNALLLGDSALYLCASLPRAVSYTDTQYFGPGTRLTVL.

The chain combines TRBV5-5 with TRBJ2-2; TRBD2 matches 7 bases. CDR3 length equals 19 residues. Germline CDR1 and CDR2: SGHKS and YYEKEE (reference sequence). Germline trimming cut 2 bases from V and 3 bases from J; bases unmatched to any gene: 16. CDR3 in amino acids: CASSFGASGLPRDTGELFF. The CDR3, as DNA: TGTGCCAGCAGCTTCGGGGCTAGCGGCCTACCCAGAGACACCGGGGAGCTGTTTTTT.

To note about this clone: The junction departs from germline at one end; a sequencing error may be responsible. The J gene is TRBJ2-3, the V gene TRBV7-8, with D perhaps matching TRBD1 (6 bases). The length of the CDR3 is 15 residues. The V gene's germline CDR1 is SGHVS and CDR2 FQNEAQ. CDR3: CASSPPDRFTNTQYF. The DNA for the CDR3 is TGTGCCAGCAGCCCGCCGGACAGATTCACAAATACGCAGTATTTT.

V usage is TRBV5-1 and J usage is TRBJ2-1; D not certain. CDR3 size: 16 residues. V was pared by 1 base and J by 8 bases, with 19 bases between. Germline V gene sequence: CDR1 SGHRS, CDR2 YFSETQ. CDR3 residues: CASSLRLSYSMDEQFF. The CDR3 coding sequence is TGCGCCAGCAGCTTGAGGCTAAGTTACTCGATGGATGAGCAGTTCTTC.

Turning to this clone: Other DNA sequences within the sample encode an identical CDR3. The V gene is TRBV19, the J gene TRBJ2-7; tentative D call: TRBD1 (6 bases). V dropped 5 bases and J dropped 0 bases, with 8 bases sitting between them. Looked up from germline, CDR1 is LNHDA and CDR2 is SQIVND (reference sequence). The CDR3 consists of 13 residues. The CDR3 nucleotides are TGTGCCAGTAGTTTGGACAGCTCCTACGAGCAGTACTTC. Its protein product is CASSLDSSYEQYF. The complete variable domain, with remaining parts taken from reference TRBV19 and TRBJ2-7, reads DGGITQSPKYLFRKEGQNVTLSCEQNLNHDAMYWYRQDPGQGLRLIYYSQIVNDFQKGDIAEGYSVSREKKESFPLTVTSAQKNPTAFYLCASSLDSSYEQYFGPGTRLTVT.

The CDR3 sequence is CASSDRDRGFSEAFF. The CDR3 region has the DNA TGTGCCAGCAGCGACCGGGACAGGGGGTTTTCTGAAGCTTTCTTT. The chain employs TRBV9 and TRBJ1-1; TRBD1 matches at 11 bases. The CDR3 sequence is 15 residues long. Per the germline V gene, CDR1 is SGDLS and CDR2 is YYNGEE. V shed 3 bases, J shed 6 bases, and the junction held 7 bases outside the gene matches.

V usage is TRBV7-9 and J usage is TRBJ1-2; no firm D call. CDR3 length equals 11 residues. Trimming stripped 5 bases from V and 6 bases from J, with 7 bases between. Germline CDR1 reads SEHNR; CDR2 reads FQNEAQ (reference sequence). This CDR3 is CASSGLDGYTF. The CDR3 coding sequence is TGTGCCAGCAGCGGGTTGGATGGCTACACCTTC.

V gene TRBV6-5 combines with J gene TRBJ1-1; 10 nucleotides align to TRBD1. This CDR3 has 12 amino acids. CDR1 MNHEY and CDR2 SVGAGI come from the germline V gene. The trim removed 4 bases at V and 8 bases at J, leaving 1 base unmatched. CDR3 region: CASSLDRGEAFF. DNA of the CDR3: TGTGCCAGCAGTTTGGACAGGGGGGAAGCTTTCTTT.

The V call is TRBV15, the J call TRBJ1-1; D uncertain. Germline V lookup: CDR1 LNHNV, CDR2 YYDKDF (reference sequence). The CDR3 is 16 amino acids. Trimming took 0 bases from V and 8 from J, leaving 19 bases between them. For the CDR3, the DNA is TGTGCCACCAGCAGAGACAGTACCGGCACCACTGACGAAGCTTTCTTT. Translated: CATSRDSTGTTDEAFF.

The rearrangement uses TRBV9 and TRBJ1-2, with D unresolved. Trimming took off 3 bases at V and 0 bases at J, with 9 bases between the two ends. CDR1 and CDR2 (germline): SGDLS, YYNGEE. CDR3 size: 14 residues. The CDR3 loop reads CASSAGEANYGYTF. CDR3 DNA sequence: TGTGCCAGCAGCGCAGGTGAAGCTAACTATGGCTACACCTTC.

CDR3: CAISESGGIADTQYF. The CDR3 DNA follows: TGTGCCATCAGTGAGTCTGGAGGGATCGCAGATACGCAGTATTTT. The rearrangement uses TRBV10-3 and TRBJ2-3; possible D gene TRBD2, 6 bases. Trimming took 0 bases from V and 4 from J, leaving 11 bases between them. The CDR3 is 15 amino acids. In germline, CDR1 is ENHRY, CDR2 SYGVKD.

CDR3 sequence reads: CASSFSRGYTF. For the CDR3, the DNA is TGTGCCAGCAGCTTCTCCAGAGGCTACACCTTC. The V call is TRBV5-6, the J call TRBJ1-2; D is ambiguous. Trimming took 2 bases from V and 8 from J, leaving 7 bases between them. The CDR3 runs 11 residues. In germline, CDR1 is SGHDT, CDR2 YYEEEE.